These T cell receptor beta chains were read from a single sample in a study of CD8+ T cells in alopecia areata. The method was immunoSEQ multiplex PCR; TCRdb's version includes in-frame clones alone and lacks a portion of them. The sample gives 190,000 or so clones, around 60% of which show up once; roughly 12% is in the top ten. Sequences were derived from CD8+ T cells sorted from blood, sampled at week 24, from a patient treated with tofacitinib. The source of these receptors is a human donor with alopecia areata. Both conserved end residues are part of each CDR3.

J,V,length,CDR3
TRBJ2-1,TRBV29-1,12,CSVEADYNEQFF
TRBJ1-1,TRBV7-6,13,CASSLREDRHAFF
TRBJ1-6,TRBV4-1,13,CASGQGPNSPLHF
TRBJ1-2,TRBV30,14,CALDLLGQNYGYTF
TRBJ2-3,TRBV5-6,15,CASSQGTGLGDTQYF
TRBJ1-1,TRBV27,9,CASSLGGFF
TRBJ1-2,TRBV27,16,CASSSTTGGDIYGYTF
TRBJ1-1,TRBV6-5,13,CASSQGWNTEAFF
TRBJ2-2,TRBV6-6,13,CASRQGPTGELFF
TRBJ1-5,TRBV1,16,CTSSQVWETDGQPQHF
TRBJ2-5,TRBV30,11,CAWGQQETQYF
TRBJ1-5,TRBV7-9,15,CASSPGAGEYQPQHF
TRBJ2-3,TRBV29-1,15,CSVEGPAGMTDTQYF
TRBJ2-7,TRBV6-5,11,CASSYSREQYF
TRBJ2-7,TRBV29-1,13,CSVEGASPYEQYF
TRBJ2-1,TRBV6-5,15,CASSPIGAGYNEQFF
TRBJ2-3,TRBV15,16,CATRTSGDPSTDTQYF
TRBJ2-5,TRBV6-1,14,CALPQGTYQETQYF
TRBJ1-2,TRBV2,16,CASSATGSSFPNGYTF
TRBJ1-2,TRBV27,14,CASSPSGARYGYTF
TRBJ2-5,TRBV6-5,14,CASSPGRSQETQYF
TRBJ1-2,TRBV20-1,11,CSASGGYGYTF
TRBJ1-2,TRBV29-1,11,CSVEDRQGYTF
TRBJ1-1,TRBV4-2,13,CASGQGYSTEAFF
TRBJ1-6,TRBV30,12,CAAQGINSPLHF
TRBJ2-5,TRBV30,15,CAWSRIGQIQETQYF
TRBJ1-1,TRBV6-5,14,CASSYSGGGTEAFF
TRBJ1-1,TRBV5-6,13,CASSDPGIVEAFF
TRBJ2-1,TRBV5-1,15,CASSPGTPVYNEQFF
TRBJ2-5,TRBV2,14,CASTAAWGKETQYF
TRBJ2-1,TRBV7-8,14,CAIGRPNSYNEQFF
TRBJ1-2,TRBV25-1,11,CASKQAYGYTF
TRBJ2-2,TRBV7-6,13,CASSFTGTGELFF
TRBJ1-5,TRBV6-1,12,CASSVMSQPQHF
TRBJ2-2,TRBV7-9,19,CASSLSGQIFLANTGELFF
TRBJ2-1,TRBV5-6,14,CASSPGAGTNEQFF
TRBJ2-6,TRBV5-1,20,CASSFDGRVGPPSGANVLTF
TRBJ1-2,TRBV5-1,15,CASSLTGTMDYGYTF
TRBJ2-7,TRBV7-6,15,CASSLEADLSYEQYF
TRBJ2-2,TRBV27,16,CASSFPGPRSTGELFF
TRBJ2-1,TRBV29-1,14,CSVETQDSYNEQFF
TRBJ1-1,TRBV7-9,13,CASSLGRNTEAFF
TRBJ2-5,TRBV7-6,14,CASSLAASGETQYF
TRBJ2-5,TRBV6-5,14,CASRHPLDQETQYF
TRBJ2-6,TRBV9,18,CASSAPIGGGSGANVLTF
TRBJ2-5,TRBV13,16,CASSLGSTGLRETQYF
TRBJ2-5,TRBV2,14,CASSEVAGGETQYF
TRBJ2-4,TRBV4-1,19,CASSQDVLRASVAKNIQYF
TRBJ2-7,TRBV30,11,CAWEESYEQYF